This entry lists 14 T cell receptor beta chains sequenced from one sample in a study of blood T cells in healthy people across ages. For the second PCR, which ran for 7 to 11 cycles, a sample-barcoded 5' primer and a J-beta primer mix were used. TCRdb reprocessed the 5' RACE reads via MiXCR and lists one record per CDR3 protein. The sample carries roughly 1,000,000 distinct CDR3 sequences, under 30% recorded once. These same records also appear under a second study, on T cells of mothers and their children.

The source material was blood. The receptors were gathered from a girl under 10 years old in good health.

V usage is TRBV2 and J usage is TRBJ2-5, with TRBD2 identical over 7 bases. The V gene end was trimmed by 7 bases and the J gene end by 6 bases; junction bases not matched to a gene: 8. The CDR3 spans 13 residues. The germline CDR1 and CDR2 sequences are SNHLY and FYNNEI. The CDR3 spells CASKREGPQTQYF. The CDR3 nucleotides are TGTGCCAGCAAGAGGGAGGGCCCGCAGACCCAGTACTTC.

This clonotype has at least ten counts. V gene TRBV2 combines with J gene TRBJ1-1, with TRBD1 matching over 10 bases. CDR1 is SNHLY, CDR2 FYNNEI, per germline. The CDR3 sequence is 14 residues long. Germline trimming cut 5 bases from V and 1 base from J; bases unmatched to any gene: 1. This chain's CDR3 is CASSWDRGNTEAFF. The CDR3, as DNA: TGTGCCAGCAGTTGGGACAGGGGGAACACTGAAGCTTTCTTT.

This clonotype was seen more than once but under ten times. The gene calls are TRBV20-1 and TRBJ2-2, with 9 bases that match TRBD2. Germline CDR1 is DFQATT and CDR2 is SNEGSKA (reference sequence). Trimming at V came to 2 bases and at J to 0 bases, leaving 7 bases not matched to a gene. The length of the CDR3 is 17 residues. CDR3 protein: CSARLNSGGANTGELFF. CDR3 sequence (DNA): TGCAGTGCTAGACTCAATAGCGGGGGCGCGAACACCGGGGAGCTGTTTTTT.

The genes are TRBV12-3 or TRBV12-4 and TRBJ2-1, with a weak D call TRBD1 (6 bases). Trimming left V 1 base short and J 8 bases short, with 15 bases between. The CDR3 spans 15 residues. The CDR3 sequence: CASSLVAGDIDEQFF. In nucleotides, the CDR3 is TGTGCCAGCAGTTTAGTGGCAGGGGATATCGATGAGCAGTTCTTC.

J is TRBJ2-2 and V is TRBV20-1; D is unresolved. The V gene lost 3 bases and the J gene lost 3 bases, with 2 bases spanning the gap. The CDR3 spans 11 residues. The V gene's germline CDR1 is DFQATT and CDR2 SNEGSKA (reference sequence). The CDR3 region is CSARDTGELFF. Written as DNA, the CDR3 is TGCAGTGCTAGGGACACCGGGGAGCTGTTTTTT.

CDR3 protein: CASSLAGSRGLNEQFF. CDR3 DNA: TGTGCCAGCAGCTTAGCAGGCTCGAGGGGATTAAATGAGCAGTTCTTC. The rearrangement links TRBV7-8 to TRBJ2-1; D tentatively fits TRBD1 or TRBD2 (5 bases each). Germline V lookup: CDR1 SGHVS, CDR2 FQNEAQ. Trimming shortened V by 0 bases and J by 7 bases, and 16 bases separated the two germline ends. This CDR3 region has 16 residues.

The chain uses TRBV12-5 and TRBJ2-1, with 11 bases lining up with TRBD1. The J call may be in error: the DNA end matches TRBJ2-7 better. The germline CDR1 and CDR2 sequences are LGHNT and FRNRAP. This CDR3 region has 15 residues. CDR3 nucleotide sequence: TGTGCTAGTGGTTTAGGGGACAGGGGGTTTTACGAGCAGTACTTC. Translation gives CASGLGDRGFYEQYF.

V gene TRBV10-2 combines with J gene TRBJ1-1; D is uncertain. The CDR3 has 13 amino acids. Germline CDR1 is WSHSY and CDR2 is SAAADI. V dropped 8 bases and J dropped 0 bases, with 10 bases sitting between them. CDR3 amino acids: CASFSGLNTEAFF. CDR3 nucleotide sequence: TGCGCCAGCTTCTCGGGCTTGAACACTGAAGCTTTCTTT.

The rearrangement uses TRBV29-1 and TRBJ2-2, with D unclear. The V gene's germline CDR1 is SQVTM and CDR2 ANQGSEA. The length of the CDR3 is 13 residues. Deletions cut 3 bases from V and 2 bases from J, with 7 bases between. The CDR3 DNA sequence: TGCAGCGTTGAGTTGGGCAACACCGGGGAGCTGTTTTTT. Its protein is CSVELGNTGELFF.

The J gene is TRBJ2-1, the V gene TRBV29-1; a possible D gene is TRBD1 (6 bases). This CDR3 contains 12 residues. V shed 7 bases and J shed 8 bases, with 15 bases lying between them. In germline, CDR1 is SQVTM, CDR2 ANQGSEA. CDR3 coding DNA: TGCAGCGCGACACAGGGCGAGGATGAGCAGTTCTTC. Translating gives CSATQGEDEQFF.

This clonotype appeared a few times. This chain connects TRBV9 to TRBJ2-5; tentatively, D is TRBD2 (6 bases). The J call may not be correct, given that the DNA end is closer to TRBJ2-1. This CDR3 has 14 residues. Germline V CDR1 and CDR2: SGDLS, YYNGEE. The CDR3 protein is CASSVLVGGNEQFF. The CDR3, as DNA: TGTGCCAGCAGCGTACTGGTCGGAGGGAATGAGCAGTTCTTC.

This clonotype was seen a few times. V usage is TRBV18 and J usage is TRBJ2-7; D not resolved. This CDR3 spans 14 amino acids. CDR1 is KGHSH, CDR2 LQKENI, per germline. V was clipped by 3 bases and J by 2 bases, with 11 bases between them. The CDR3: CASSPWNDPYEQYF. CDR3 in DNA: TGTGCCAGCTCACCGTGGAACGACCCCTACGAGCAGTACTTC. Supplemented by reference TRBV18 and TRBJ2-7, the full variable domain reads NAGVMQNPRHLVRRRGQEARLRCSPMKGHSHVYWYRQLPEEGLKFMVYLQKENIIDESGMPKERFSAEFPKEGPSILRIQQVVRGDSAAYFCASSPWNDPYEQYFGPGTRLTVT.

This clonotype was picked up a small number of times. The chain has TRBV5-1 and TRBJ2-5; either TRBD1 or TRBD2 may supply D (6 bases each). TRBJ2-1 matches the DNA end more closely, so the J call is doubtful. CDR3 size: 15 residues. CDR1 is SGHRS, CDR2 YFSETQ, per germline. The CDR3, as DNA: TGCGCCAGCAGCCCATCCTCGGGGGCTGTCAATGAGCAGTTCTTC. Translated, it gives CASSPSSGAVNEQFF.

V usage is TRBV7-9 and J usage is TRBJ2-5; no definite D call. The J call may be mistaken, given a closer DNA end match to TRBJ2-1. Per germline, CDR1 SEHNR and CDR2 FQNEAQ (reference sequence). The CDR3 contains 12 residues. The CDR3 DNA sequence: TGTGCCAGCAGCTCCCTTTTCGATGAGCAGTTCTTC. It encodes CASSSLFDEQFF.